Below are 28 T cell receptor beta chains sequenced from a single sample in a study of human T cells and chemical hapten exposure. Sample time point: patch test 1, 2 weeks after DPC sensitization. Treatment given: therapeutic diphenylcyclopropenone sensitization with weekly scalp DPC. TCRdb reprocessed the RACE reads with MiXCR, giving one entry per CDR3 protein. The sample shows roughly 380,000 distinct CDR3 sequences, approximately 5.1% of them seen only once. Source: whole blood, taken in connection with sensitization to the hapten diphenylcyclopropenone (DPC). The receptor source for this set is a woman aged 50 to 60 with alopecia areata. Some clones in this sample may be carry-over from other donors' samples.

This clonotype came up many times. The V gene is TRBV20-1, the J gene TRBJ2-3; D not resolved. The CDR3 has 12 residues. The germline gives CDR1 DFQATT, CDR2 SNEGSKA (reference sequence). V gave up 3 bases and J gave up 1 base, with 5 bases separating them. CDR3 coding DNA: TGCAGTGCTAGCTGGGGCACAGATACGCAGTATTTT. The encoded protein is CSASWGTDTQYF.

This clonotype was seen many times. V and J are TRBV28 and TRBJ1-1; D is possibly TRBD1 (5 bases). The CDR3 covers 13 residues. V lost 7 bases to trimming and J lost 4 bases, with 13 bases between them. The V gene's germline CDR1 is MDHEN and CDR2 SYDVKM. Here the CDR3 DNA reads TGTGCCAGCATTAGTTTCGGGGGCACTGAAGCTTTCTTT. Translating it yields CASISFGGTEAFF.

This clonotype was counted many times. The V gene is TRBV12-3 or TRBV12-4, the J gene TRBJ2-5; D may be TRBD1 (6 bases). Trimming stripped 5 bases from V and 5 bases from J, with 21 bases between. The CDR3 consists of 16 residues. CDR3 in amino acids: CASSPHPSGAEETQYF. CDR3 bases: TGTGCCAGCAGTCCCCACCCATCAGGGGCTGAGGAGACCCAGTACTTC.

The rearrangement joins TRBV3-1 to TRBJ1-1; no firm D call. V was clipped by 2 bases and J by 7 bases, with 17 bases between them. Germline CDR1 is LGHDT and CDR2 is YNNKEL (reference sequence). CDR3 length: 15 amino acids. The DNA of the CDR3 is TGTGCCAGCAGCCAAAGGATTCGGGGTGGCTTTGAAGCTTTCTTT. This sequence encodes CASSQRIRGGFEAFF.

This clonotype has only a few counts. The rearrangement links TRBV29-1 to TRBJ2-1, with D perhaps matching TRBD2 (6 bases). The ends were cut back, 7 bases at V and 2 bases at J, with 12 bases in the middle. The CDR3 loop spans 13 amino acids. In germline, CDR1 is SQVTM, CDR2 ANQGSEA. This CDR3 is CSAGTLAYNEQFF. In nucleotides, the CDR3 is TGCAGCGCCGGGACTCTTGCCTACAATGAGCAGTTCTTC.

There are many counts of this clonotype. V usage is TRBV5-1 and J usage is TRBJ2-3, with D perhaps matching TRBD1 (5 bases). Per the germline V gene, CDR1 is SGHRS and CDR2 is YFSETQ. V gave up 0 bases and J gave up 4 bases, with 12 bases separating them. The CDR3 runs 15 residues. In nucleotides, the CDR3 is TGCGCCAGCAGCTTGGAGGGGAAAGGCGCAGATACGCAGTATTTT. Translating gives CASSLEGKGADTQYF. The entire variable domain, with the rest obtained from reference TRBV5-1 and TRBJ2-3, is as follows: KAGVTQTPRYLIKTRGQQVTLSCSPISGHRSVSWYQQTPGQGLQFLFEYFSETQRNKGNFPGRFSGRQFSNSRSEMNVSTLELGDSALYLCASSLEGKGADTQYFGPGTRLTVL.

This clonotype was seen ten or more times. The genes are TRBV14 and TRBJ2-3, with D hard to call. The germline gives CDR1 SGHDN, CDR2 FVKESK. This CDR3 region has 15 residues. Trimming stripped 4 bases from V and 3 bases from J, with 14 bases between. CDR3 DNA sequence: TGTGCCAGCAGCCGACATGGCTCCCTAACAGATACGCAGTATTTT. Translating gives CASSRHGSLTDTQYF.

This clonotype was picked up many times. CDR3: CASSPAGTSEYQETQYF. CDR3 nucleotide sequence: TGTGCCAGCAGCCCGGCCGGGACTAGCGAGTACCAAGAGACCCAGTACTTC. The chain is built from TRBV4-2 and TRBJ2-5, with TRBD2 identical over 10 bases. Germline trimming cut 4 bases from V and 0 bases from J; bases unmatched to any gene: 8. Per germline, CDR1 LGHNA and CDR2 YNFKEQ. This CDR3 has 17 amino acids.

This clonotype was seen a handful of times. The chain employs TRBV20-1 and TRBJ2-3; D remains ambiguous. The CDR3 is 13 amino acids. Deletions cut 3 bases from V and 4 bases from J, with 11 bases between. Germline CDR1 DFQATT, CDR2 SNEGSKA (reference sequence). CDR3 sequence reads: CSARGRTADTQYF. The CDR3 bases are TGCAGTGCTAGGGGCAGGACGGCAGATACGCAGTATTTT.

This clonotype was counted between two and nine times. The chain is built from TRBV7-9 and TRBJ1-5; D gene unclear. The CDR3 is made up of 15 amino acids. Germline lookup yields CDR1 SEHNR and CDR2 FQNEAQ (reference sequence). V shed 5 bases and J shed 1 base, with 12 bases lying between them. CDR3 bases: TGTGCCAGCAGCCCATTGGGTGGAAGCAATCAGCCCCAGCATTTT. Translation gives CASSPLGGSNQPQHF.

On this clonotype itself: A read error is possible here, since a much larger clone lies one base away. The rearrangement links TRBV6-2 or TRBV6-3 to TRBJ1-1, with TRBD1 matching over 8 bases. V dropped 6 bases and J dropped 4; count of bases not matched to a gene: 7. Per the germline V gene, CDR1 is MNHEY and CDR2 is SVGEGT. This CDR3 comprises 14 residues. The CDR3 loop reads CASRDRGGITEAFF. CDR3 nucleotide sequence: TGTGCCAGCAGAGACAGGGGAGGAATCACTGAAGCTTTCTTT.

This clonotype has ten or more counts. The chain recombines TRBV7-2 with TRBJ2-1, with 13 positions matching TRBD2. The trim removed 6 bases at V and 11 bases at J, leaving 7 bases unmatched. The CDR3 is made up of 14 amino acids. Germline V gene sequence: CDR1 SGHTA, CDR2 FQGNSA. CDR3 amino acids: CASSSAGLAGKQFF. The CDR3 DNA sequence: TGTGCCAGCAGTTCAGCGGGACTAGCGGGAAAGCAGTTCTTC.

This chain links TRBV11-2 with TRBJ2-3; the match to TRBD2 covers 10 bases. The ends lost 1 base at V and 6 bases at J; junction bases unmatched: 7. This CDR3 has 16 amino acids. The germline gives CDR1 SGHAT, CDR2 FQNNGV. CDR3 sequence reads: CASSLVASGRSDTQYF. Here the CDR3 DNA reads TGTGCCAGCAGCTTAGTGGCTAGCGGGAGATCCGATACGCAGTATTTT. The complete variable domain, with remaining parts taken from reference TRBV11-2 and TRBJ2-3, reads EAGVAQSPRYKIIEKRQSVAFWCNPISGHATLYWYQQILGQGPKLLIQFQNNGVVDDSQLPKDRFSAERLKGVDSTLKIQPAKLEDSAVYLCASSLVASGRSDTQYFGPGTRLTVL.

This clonotype was recorded many times. The chain recombines TRBV29-1 with TRBJ2-4; 11 nucleotides match TRBD2. V lost 6 bases to trimming and J lost 12 bases; unmatched junction nucleotides: 10. The CDR3 runs 13 residues. CDR1 is SQVTM, CDR2 ANQGSEA, per germline. Here the CDR3 DNA reads TGCAGCGTCAGAGGGCTAGCGGGAGGAACTCAGTACTTC. It is translated as CSVRGLAGGTQYF.

To note about this clonotype: Just one base apart from a much larger clone, this may be a read error. The chain combines TRBV6-6 with TRBJ2-1; a weak D match, TRBD1 (5 bases). Germline V gene sequence: CDR1 MNHNY, CDR2 SVGAGI (reference sequence). This CDR3 has 13 residues. DNA for the CDR3: TGTGCCAGCAGTTACCCAGGACACGGTGAGCGGTTCTTC. Translation: CASSYPGHGERFF.

This clonotype has ten or more counts. The gene calls are TRBV20-1 and TRBJ2-3, with D perhaps matching TRBD2 (6 bases). The germline CDR1 and CDR2 sequences are DFQATT and SNEGSKA (reference sequence). CDR3 size: 15 residues. V lost 5 bases, J lost 2 bases, and 17 bases lay in between. CDR3 bases: TGCAGTGCTGGTTGGACGGCGGGATACACAGATACGCAGTATTTT. This gives the protein CSAGWTAGYTDTQYF.

This clonotype has ten or more counts. The chain is built from TRBV7-2 and TRBJ2-3; 12 bases align to TRBD2. From germline, CDR1 is SGHTA and CDR2 FQGNSA. Trimming at V came to 4 bases and at J to 9 bases, leaving 14 bases not matched to a gene. The CDR3 runs to 17 residues. This CDR3 is CASSYEASGRARGTQYF. The CDR3 DNA reads as TGTGCCAGCAGCTATGAAGCTAGCGGGAGGGCCAGGGGCACGCAGTATTTT.

This clonotype was picked up many times. This chain joins TRBV15 and TRBJ1-5; no clear D gene. CDR1 is LNHNV and CDR2 is YYDKDF in the germline V gene (reference sequence). This CDR3 is 15 amino acids long. V was clipped by 1 base and J by 8 bases, with 15 bases between them. CDR3 in amino acids: CATSRGAGLEEPQHF. The CDR3 bases are TGTGCCACCAGCAGAGGGGCAGGCCTCGAGGAGCCCCAGCATTTT.

Many counts were recorded for this clonotype. This chain uses TRBV29-1 with TRBJ1-2, with TRBD1 as a possible D gene (5 bases). V was cut by 4 bases and J by 3 bases, with 6 bases left in between. The CDR3 extends over 11 amino acids. Germline V gene lookup returns CDR1 SQVTM and CDR2 ANQGSEA. CDR3 DNA: TGCAGCGTTGCGGGGGACTATGGCTACACCTTC. It is translated as CSVAGDYGYTF.

In this sample, this clonotype turned up a few times. The chain is built from TRBV7-3 and TRBJ2-3, with 8 positions matching TRBD2. This CDR3 spans 15 amino acids. V lost 5 bases to trimming and J lost 3 bases; unmatched junction nucleotides: 7. CDR1 is SGHTA and CDR2 is FQGTGA in the germline V gene. CDR3 amino acids: CASSPSGGGTDTQYF. The CDR3, as DNA: TGTGCCAGCAGCCCAAGCGGGGGTGGGACAGATACGCAGTATTTT.

This clonotype was counted ten times or more. The chain links TRBV18 to TRBJ1-1; no reliable D call. Trimming took 6 bases from V and 1 from J, leaving 15 bases between them. The germline V gene encodes CDR1 KGHSH and CDR2 LQKENI. The CDR3 runs to 15 residues. The CDR3 DNA is TGTGCCAGCTCCGAATTGCTCGGACGGAACACTGAAGCTTTCTTT. It translates to CASSELLGRNTEAFF.

The gene calls are TRBV29-1 and TRBJ1-1, with 9 nucleotides matching TRBD1. CDR3 length: 14 amino acids. CDR1 and CDR2 from the germline V gene are SQVTM and ANQGSEA. The junction had 5 bases not matched to a gene; V was cut back by 6 bases and J by 0 bases. The CDR3 region is CSVEDRGLNTEAFF. CDR3 bases: TGCAGCGTGGAGGACAGGGGCTTGAACACTGAAGCTTTCTTT.

This clonotype has a count of ten or more. This rearrangement joins TRBV25-1 to TRBJ1-2, with a possible D match to TRBD1 (6 bases). The CDR3 extends over 16 amino acids. Trimming removed 1 base at V and 1 base at J, with 13 bases between. Per germline, CDR1 MGHDK and CDR2 SYGVNS. The CDR3 DNA reads TGTGCCAGCAGTGAATCGTGGGGGGCTGTTAACTATGGCTACACCTTC. This encodes CASSESWGAVNYGYTF.

The chain employs TRBV7-6 and TRBJ2-3; D may be TRBD2 (5 bases). This CDR3 comprises 16 residues. From germline, CDR1 is SGHVS and CDR2 FNYEAQ. The ends were cut back, 5 bases at V and 2 bases at J, with 17 bases in the middle. CDR3 bases: TGTGCCAGCAGCCCGACCCTAGCCCCTTTCACAGATACGCAGTATTTT. The encoded protein is CASSPTLAPFTDTQYF.

The table lists this clonotype with many counts. The chain couples TRBV5-1 to TRBJ2-5; no clear D gene. The CDR3 has 13 residues. Between the trimmed V and J ends, which lost 0 bases and 4 bases, there was a span of 7 bases. Looked up from germline, CDR1 is SGHRS and CDR2 is YFSETQ. CDR3 DNA: TGCGCCAGCAGCTTGGTTCGCGGAGAGACCCAGTACTTC. Translating it yields CASSLVRGETQYF.

There are a few counts of this clonotype. V gene TRBV27 combines with J gene TRBJ2-7, with 11 bases lining up with TRBD2. The CDR3 covers 14 residues. In germline, CDR1 is MNHEY, CDR2 SMNVEV (reference sequence). The trim removed 4 bases at V and 7 bases at J, leaving 6 bases unmatched. The CDR3 here is CASSSGLAVGEQYF. The CDR3 DNA follows: TGTGCCAGCAGTTCGGGACTAGCGGTGGGGGAGCAGTACTTC.

This clonotype was counted at least ten times. The chain joins TRBV7-9 to TRBJ1-6; unclear D gene. There are 18 residues in the CDR3. The germline CDR1 and CDR2 sequences are SEHNR and FQNEAQ (reference sequence). Trimming took 1 base from V and 0 from J, leaving 13 bases between them. The CDR3 loop is CASSLGVSPSSYNSPLHF. For the CDR3, the DNA is TGTGCCAGCAGCTTAGGGGTCTCCCCGAGCTCCTATAATTCACCCCTCCACTTT.

This clonotype was recorded a few times. The genes are TRBV20-1 and TRBJ2-7; 10 nucleotides line up with TRBD2. This CDR3 region has 16 residues. Germline V gene sequence: CDR1 DFQATT, CDR2 SNEGSKA (reference sequence). Trimming cost V 6 bases and J 6 bases; bases outside gene matches: 17. CDR3 nucleotide sequence: TGCAGTGCGAGTCATTTCCTAGCGGGAGATTTGAGCGAGCAGTACTTC. It is translated as CSASHFLAGDLSEQYF.